This is a list of T cell receptor beta chains from one sample in a study of T cell responses to AZD1222 COVID-19 vaccine. Assay: immunoSEQ multiplex PCR; the TCRdb copy retains only in-frame clones and omits some. The sample records 100,000 to 120,000 clones, about 87% being singletons. Here the sequenced sample was peripheral blood, taken on day 0 of AZD1222 vaccination. The receptors stem from an adult in good health. CDR3s include the opening cysteine and the closing phenylalanine or tryptophan. A row's size may be missing; if present it is once, few, many or a size class.

clone size,J gene,V gene,CDR3 protein
.,TRBJ2-7,TRBV19,CASSTSKSGRNNYEQYF
once,TRBJ1-6,TRBV5-1,CASSLGEGDSPLHF
few,TRBJ1-5,TRBV27,CASSLGQGLSNQPQHF
.,TRBJ1-2,TRBV30,CAWSVGTGDGYTF
.,TRBJ1-2,TRBV4-2,CASSALIGDAYGYTF
once,TRBJ1-3,TRBV4-1,CASSRRAGNTIYF
.,TRBJ1-2,TRBV13,CASSRRGGEDYGYTF
.,TRBJ2-5,TRBV5-1,CASSWWGTGTQETQYF
.,TRBJ1-2,TRBV10-3,CAIMGGSGYGYTF
few,TRBJ1-2,TRBV7-9,CASSLVSSSLGYGYTF
few,TRBJ1-1,TRBV19,CASSDEGSEAFF
.,TRBJ2-1,TRBV19,CASSIGAGQGTYNEQFF
.,TRBJ2-3,TRBV14,CASSQRVTDTQYF
.,TRBJ1-4,TRBV2,CASSVQGVPNEKLFF
.,TRBJ1-2,TRBV27,CASRLTGSYGYTF
.,TRBJ1-1,TRBV30,CAWTGQVNTEAFF
.,TRBJ2-3,TRBV15,CATSREVQRMQYF
.,TRBJ1-3,TRBV13,CASSTVTGGGNTIYF
.,TRBJ2-7,TRBV9,CASSGGSGRANEQYF
.,TRBJ2-7,TRBV28,CASSSVTYEQYF
.,TRBJ2-7,TRBV20-1,CSASLAGQGAVAGVYEQYF
.,TRBJ2-7,TRBV24-1,CATSPGGGEQYF
.,TRBJ1-5,TRBV7-8,CASSLTVQGGQPQHF
medium-sized,TRBJ1-6,TRBV4-1,CASSQEGTGSSPLHF
.,TRBJ1-2,TRBV4-2,CASSQVSGGAGYTF
.,TRBJ2-7,TRBV2,CATTGESYEQYF
.,TRBJ2-1,TRBV7-2,CASRHQGLAGGGEQFF
.,TRBJ1-1,TRBV4-1,CASSQEWQGLNTEAFF
.,TRBJ1-1,TRBV4-1,CASSQAGAGFDTEAFF
once,TRBJ2-1,TRBV30,CAWSIFRDRGRNEQFF
.,TRBJ1-2,TRBV29-1,CSGQGSNYGYTF
.,TRBJ2-7,TRBV9,CASSPGQSAYEQYF
few,TRBJ2-7,TRBV30,CAWSSSGYSYEQYF
.,TRBJ1-2,TRBV9,CASSVGRRSQGGYTF
.,TRBJ2-7,TRBV4-1,CASSQAGGLAYEQYF
.,TRBJ2-7,TRBV19,CASSTAGGSYEQYF
.,TRBJ1-2,TRBV27,CASSFQRDRDYGYTF
.,TRBJ1-5,TRBV19,CASSAGPNQPQHF
.,TRBJ2-5,TRBV6-5,CASSSSRTGAKTQYF
few,TRBJ1-1,TRBV7-9,CASSLRGLNTEAFF
.,TRBJ2-2,TRBV3-1/TRBV3-2,CASSAGDRAPTGELFF
.,TRBJ1-2,TRBV27,CASSFPGQAYTF
.,TRBJ1-2,TRBV24-1,CATSDFGLYYTF
.,TRBJ1-2,TRBV7-2,CASSLVQSSRGYTF
.,TRBJ1-5,TRBV10-1,CASSATDNQPQHF
.,TRBJ2-3,TRBV5-8,CASDYIDTQYF
.,TRBJ1-2,TRBV11-2,CASSSNRGRQYGYTF
.,TRBJ2-3,TRBV19,CASSDGTSVQDTQYF
.,TRBJ2-7,TRBV29-1,CSVEDPEAGREQYF
.,TRBJ2-5,TRBV20-1,CSASRQGETQYF
.,TRBJ1-5,TRBV19,CASSISGIGKGNQPQHF
.,TRBJ2-3,TRBV28,CASSSLADTQYF
.,TRBJ1-4,TRBV7-9,CASSLKSAGGGQKLFF
.,TRBJ2-2,TRBV7-6,CASSHSSGSTGELFF
.,TRBJ1-2,TRBV6-5,CASSSFPTGNYGYTF
.,TRBJ2-1,TRBV3-1/TRBV3-2,CASSQELAAGRDEQFF
.,TRBJ1-1,TRBV27,CASSLGSGRNTEAFF
.,TRBJ1-1,TRBV18,CASSTGENTEAFF
.,TRBJ1-6,TRBV5-8,CASSYSPPSPVLGPLHF